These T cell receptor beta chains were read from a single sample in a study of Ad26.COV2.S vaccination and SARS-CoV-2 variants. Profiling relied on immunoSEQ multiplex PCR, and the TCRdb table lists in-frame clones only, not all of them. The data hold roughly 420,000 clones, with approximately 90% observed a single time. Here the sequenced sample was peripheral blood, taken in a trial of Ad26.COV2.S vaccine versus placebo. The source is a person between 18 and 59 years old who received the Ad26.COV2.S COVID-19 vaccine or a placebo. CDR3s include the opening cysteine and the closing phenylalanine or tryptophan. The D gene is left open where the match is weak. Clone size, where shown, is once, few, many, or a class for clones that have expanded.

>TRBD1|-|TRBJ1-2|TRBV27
CASKTGRGGYGYTF
TGTGCCAGCAAGACAGGGAGGGGTGGCTATGGCTACACCTTC
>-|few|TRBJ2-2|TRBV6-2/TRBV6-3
CASRRGNTGELFF
TGTGCCAGCCGCCGGGGAAACACCGGGGAGCTGTTTTTT
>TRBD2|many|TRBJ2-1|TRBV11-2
CASSLDFNGGYNEQFF
TGTGCCAGCAGCTTAGATTTTAACGGGGGGTACAATGAGCAGTTCTTC
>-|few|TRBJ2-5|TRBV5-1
CASSLGGTSKETQYF
TGCGCCAGCAGCTTGGGGGGGACGTCTAAGGAGACCCAGTACTTC
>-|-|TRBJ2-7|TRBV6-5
CATQGPSYEQYF
TGTGCCACCCAGGGACCCTCCTACGAGCAGTACTTC
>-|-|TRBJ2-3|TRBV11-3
CASSLAASTDTQYF
TGTGCCAGCAGCTTAGCCGCTAGCACAGATACGCAGTATTTT
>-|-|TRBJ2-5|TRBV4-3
CASSQMLASETQYF
TGCGCCAGCAGCCAAATGCTCGCTAGCGAGACCCAGTACTTC
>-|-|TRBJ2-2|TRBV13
CASSLVSGELFF
TGTGCCAGCAGCTTAGTTAGCGGGGAGCTGTTTTTT
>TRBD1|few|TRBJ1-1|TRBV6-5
CASSYSGTGFNTEAFF
TGTGCCAGCAGTTACTCCGGGACAGGGTTTAACACTGAAGCTTTCTTT
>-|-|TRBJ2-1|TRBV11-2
CASSSAGNNEQFF
TGTGCCAGCAGCTCCGCAGGAAACAATGAGCAGTTCTTC